This TCR beta chain stems from a study of cytomegalovirus exposure and HLA in healthy donors. PCR was performed using 60 Vbeta and 13 Jbeta primers. TCRdb keeps only in-frame clones here, not all; method: immunoSEQ multiplex PCR. Of 170,000 or so clones detected, approximately 80% appear once; the ten largest clones hold 0.5% to 0.8%. This clone was picked up a small number of times. Per germline, CDR1 MNHNS and CDR2 SASEGT. CDR3 length: 14 residues. V was clipped by 9 bases and J by 5 bases; unmatched bases: 10. The V call is TRBV6-1, the J call TRBJ1-2, with 9 bases that match TRBD1. The sequencing input was PBMCs. This receptor was obtained from a boy aged 5-17 years in good health and CMV-seronegative. The CDR3 nucleotides read TGTGCCAGTACCGAAACCGGGACAGGGTATGGCTACACCTTC. This gives the protein CASTETGTGYGYTF.